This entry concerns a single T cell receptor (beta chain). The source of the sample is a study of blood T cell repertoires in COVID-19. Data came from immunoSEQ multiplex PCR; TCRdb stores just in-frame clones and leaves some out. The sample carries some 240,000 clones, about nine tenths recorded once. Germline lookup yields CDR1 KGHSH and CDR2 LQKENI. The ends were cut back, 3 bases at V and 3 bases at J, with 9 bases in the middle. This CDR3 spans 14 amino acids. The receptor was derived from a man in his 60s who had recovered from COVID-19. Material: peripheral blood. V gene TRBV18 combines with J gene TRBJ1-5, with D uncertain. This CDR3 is CASSPATSNQPQHF. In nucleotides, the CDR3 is TGTGCCAGCTCACCTGCCACATCCAATCAGCCCCAGCATTTT.